This T cell receptor (beta chain) is drawn from a study of Ad26.COV2.S vaccination and SARS-CoV-2 variants. Clones were read by immunoSEQ multiplex PCR, and TCRdb kept only the in-frame ones, dropping some. The sample lists some 250,000 clones; more than 75% were seen once. Treatment given: 19 received Ad26.COV2.S at low or high dose, single or two shots; about five received placebo; per-sample allocation not given. Collection of samples fell on day 63 after the first vaccine or placebo injection. An Ad26 vector expressing Wuhan-strain SARS-CoV-2 spike constituted the vaccine. V lost 4 bases, J lost 3 bases, and 9 bases lay in between. Germline V gene data show CDR1 as KGHDR and CDR2 as SFDVKD. The length of the CDR3 is 14 residues.

This TCR came from a person aged 18-65 years who received the Ad26.COV2.S COVID-19 vaccine or a placebo. The rearrangement joins TRBV24-1 to TRBJ1-5; D might be TRBD1 (6 bases). The material sequenced was peripheral blood, taken in a trial of Ad26.COV2.S vaccine versus placebo. In nucleotides, the CDR3 is TGTGCCACCAGTGAAGAGGGGGTCAATCAGCCCCAGCATTTT. Its translation: CATSEEGVNQPQHF.